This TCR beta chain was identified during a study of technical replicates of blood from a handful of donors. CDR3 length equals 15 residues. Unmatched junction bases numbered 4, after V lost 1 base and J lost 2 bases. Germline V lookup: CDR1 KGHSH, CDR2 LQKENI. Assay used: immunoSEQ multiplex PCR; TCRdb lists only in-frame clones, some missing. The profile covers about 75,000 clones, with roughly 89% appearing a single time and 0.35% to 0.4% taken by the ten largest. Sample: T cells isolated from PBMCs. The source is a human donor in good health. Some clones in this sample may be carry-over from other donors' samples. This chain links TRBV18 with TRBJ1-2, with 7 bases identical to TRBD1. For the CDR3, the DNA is TGTGCCAGCTCACCACTCAAGGGGGCAAACTATGGCTACACCTTC. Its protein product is CASSPLKGANYGYTF.